The 9 T cell receptor beta chains reported below all come from one sample, sequenced in a study of OX40 agonist ivuxolimab in advanced cancers. Profiled with immunoSEQ multiplex PCR; TCRdb holds only in-frame clones, not every one. The data hold tens of thousands of clones, with about 83% observed a single time. This material consisted of CD4+ or CD8+ T cells sorted from blood, taken in a trial of the OX40 agonist ivuxolimab. The receptors shown here come from an adult with an advanced solid tumor such as melanoma, head and neck, liver or kidney cancer.

V gene TRBV4-2 combines with J gene TRBJ2-7; D remains ambiguous. The V end lost 1 base, the J end lost 3 bases, and 10 bases lay between the germline ends. Germline values: CDR1 LGHNA, CDR2 YNFKEQ. The CDR3 runs to 14 residues. The CDR3 loop is CASSQVGRDYEQYF. CDR3 in DNA: TGTGCCAGCAGCCAAGTCGGCAGAGACTACGAGCAGTACTTC.

The chain combines TRBV7-9 with TRBJ1-1; a weak D match, TRBD1 (6 bases). V was pared by 8 bases and J by 6 bases, with 13 bases between. Per the germline V gene, CDR1 is SEHNR and CDR2 is FQNEAQ (reference sequence). The CDR3 totals 12 residues. CDR3 nucleotide sequence: TGTGCCAGCGGGGGGGGCCGGGCTGAAGCTTTCTTT. It yields the protein CASGGGRAEAFF. The whole variable domain, remainder taken from reference TRBV7-9 and TRBJ1-1, is DTGVSQNPRHKITKRGQNVTFRCDPISEHNRLYWYRQTLGQGPEFLTYFQNEAQLEKSRLLSDRFSAERPKGSFSTLEIQRTEQGDSAMYLCASGGGRAEAFFGQGTRLTVV.

This chain joins TRBV30 and TRBJ1-1, with TRBD1 identical over 8 bases. Germline loops: CDR1 GTSNPN, CDR2 SVGIG (reference sequence). With V trimmed by 3 bases and J by 7 bases, 10 bases remained unmatched. There are 14 residues in the CDR3. This CDR3 is CAWSPGTGRYEAFF. CDR3 coding DNA: TGTGCCTGGAGCCCCGGGACAGGCAGATATGAAGCTTTCTTT. The full variable domain, with the rest looked up from reference TRBV30 and TRBJ1-1, is SQTIHQWPATLVQPVGSPLSLECTVEGTSNPNLYWYRQAAGRGLQLLFYSVGIGQISSEVPQNLSASRPQDRQFILSSKKLLLSDSGFYLCAWSPGTGRYEAFFGQGTRLTVV.

The chain is built from TRBV9 and TRBJ2-2; D call uncertain. The CDR3 has 14 amino acids. Germline CDR1 reads SGDLS; CDR2 reads YYNGEE. V lost 0 bases, J lost 1 base, and 4 bases lay in between. CDR3 nucleotide sequence: TGTGCCAGCAGCGTAGTCGGGAACACCGGGGAGCTGTTTTTT. Protein product: CASSVVGNTGELFF.

The genes are TRBV11-2 and TRBJ2-7; 7 positions match TRBD1. Germline CDR1 is SGHAT and CDR2 is FQNNGV. After removal of 5 bases from V and 8 bases from J, the junction contained 18 bases not matched to a gene. This CDR3 comprises 16 residues. The CDR3 region is CASSPKGAGLPLKQYF. The CDR3 DNA sequence: TGTGCCAGCAGCCCCAAGGGGGCGGGCCTCCCTCTGAAGCAGTACTTC.

The CDR3 reads CASSQRGPQGYGYTF. In nucleotides, the CDR3 is TGTGCCAGCAGTCAAAGGGGCCCACAGGGCTATGGCTACACCTTC. J is TRBJ1-2 and V is TRBV7-2; a possible D gene is TRBD1 (6 bases). The CDR3 covers 15 residues. Germline V gene data show CDR1 as SGHTA and CDR2 as FQGNSA. Trimming took off 6 bases at V and 4 bases at J, with 18 bases between the two ends.

This sequence joins TRBV5-1 and TRBJ2-2; TRBD1 agrees at 11 bases. The CDR3 consists of 16 residues. Unmatched junction bases numbered 7, after V lost 4 bases and J lost 5 bases. Germline CDR1 SGHRS, CDR2 YFSETQ. This CDR3 is CASSIGQGAVTGELFF. In DNA, the CDR3 is TGCGCCAGCAGCATCGGACAGGGGGCCGTAACCGGGGAGCTGTTTTTT.

The V and J genes are TRBV29-1 and TRBJ2-2; D is undetermined. Germline CDR1 and CDR2: SQVTM and ANQGSEA. This CDR3 comprises 13 residues. The V end lost 5 bases, the J end lost 7 bases, and 14 bases lay between the germline ends. The CDR3 region is CSVSRVQGGELFF. CDR3 in DNA: TGCAGCGTTTCCCGGGTCCAAGGCGGGGAGCTGTTTTTT.

The chain couples TRBV23-1 to TRBJ1-2; perhaps TRBD1 as D (6 bases). TRBV23-1 is annotated as an ORF whose role is uncertain. The length of the CDR3 is 13 residues. Trimming cost V 10 bases and J 8 bases, with 20 bases left between them. CDR3 amino acids: CANLQGRREGYTF. The CDR3 nucleotides are TGCGCCAACCTACAGGGAAGAAGAGAAGGCTACACCTTC.